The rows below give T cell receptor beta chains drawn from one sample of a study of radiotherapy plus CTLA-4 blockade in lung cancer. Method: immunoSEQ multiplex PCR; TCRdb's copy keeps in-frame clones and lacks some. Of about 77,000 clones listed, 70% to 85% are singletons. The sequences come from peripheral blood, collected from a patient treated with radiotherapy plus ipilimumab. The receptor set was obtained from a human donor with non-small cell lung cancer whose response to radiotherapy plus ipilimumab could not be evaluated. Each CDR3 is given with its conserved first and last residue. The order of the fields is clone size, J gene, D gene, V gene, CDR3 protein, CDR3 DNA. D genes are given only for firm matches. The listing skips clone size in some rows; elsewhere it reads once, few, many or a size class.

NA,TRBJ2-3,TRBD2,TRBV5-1,CASSLAVAGGPADTQYF,TGCGCCAGCAGCTTGGCCGTGGCGGGAGGGCCGGCAGATACGCAGTATTTT
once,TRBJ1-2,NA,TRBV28,CASRARGTFNYGYTF,TGTGCCAGCAGGGCCCGGGGGACTTTTAACTATGGCTACACCTTC
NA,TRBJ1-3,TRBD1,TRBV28,CASSDPGTATFSGNTIYF,TGTGCCAGCAGCGACCCCGGGACAGCGACCTTCTCTGGAAACACCATATATTTT
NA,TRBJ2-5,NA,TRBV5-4,CASSLVGQETQYF,TGTGCCAGCAGCTTGGTCGGTCAAGAGACCCAGTACTTC
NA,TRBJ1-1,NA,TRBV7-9,CASSPRVSTEAFF,TGTGCCAGCAGCCCGAGGGTAAGCACTGAAGCTTTCTTT
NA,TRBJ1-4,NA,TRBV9,CASSEQGMDEKLFF,TGTGCCAGCAGCGAACAGGGAATGGATGAAAAACTGTTTTTT
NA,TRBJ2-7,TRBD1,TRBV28,CASSSGQVREQYF,TGTGCCAGCAGTTCGGGACAGGTGCGAGAGCAGTACTTC
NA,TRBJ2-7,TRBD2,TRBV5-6,CASSLWSAGVEEQYF,TGTGCCAGCAGCTTGTGGTCCGCGGGAGTAGAAGAGCAGTACTTC
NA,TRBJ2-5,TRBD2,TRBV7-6,CASSTAGGDFGETQYF,TGTGCCAGCAGCACTGCGGGAGGGGATTTCGGGGAGACCCAGTACTTC
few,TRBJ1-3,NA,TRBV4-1,CASSTGHTASGNTIYF,TGCGCCAGCAGCACCGGACACACCGCGTCGGGAAACACCATATATTTT
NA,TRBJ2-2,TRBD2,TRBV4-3,CASSAGRAGGYTGELFF,TGCGCCAGCAGCGCGGGTCGGGCGGGGGGGTACACCGGGGAGCTGTTTTTT
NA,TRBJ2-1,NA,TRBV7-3,CASSSPGQYNEQFF,TGTGCCAGCAGCTCCCCGGGACAATACAATGAGCAGTTCTTC
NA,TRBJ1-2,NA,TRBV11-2,CASSREGAGYTF,TGTGCCAGCAGCAGAGAGGGTGCTGGCTACACCTTC
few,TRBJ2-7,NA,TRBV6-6,CASSYQVSYEQYF,TGTGCCAGCAGTTACCAGGTATCCTACGAGCAGTACTTC
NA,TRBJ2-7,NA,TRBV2,CASSVQNYEQYF,TGTGCCAGCAGTGTACAGAACTACGAGCAGTACTTC
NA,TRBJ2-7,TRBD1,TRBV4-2,CASSQDPGTASYEQYF,TGTGCCAGCAGCCAAGACCCTGGGACAGCTTCCTACGAGCAGTACTTC
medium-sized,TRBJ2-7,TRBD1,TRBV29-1,CSVIVQGSWEQYF,TGCAGCGTTATCGTACAGGGGTCGTGGGAGCAGTACTTC
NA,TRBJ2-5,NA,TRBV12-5,CASGLPPEGETQYF,TGTGCTAGTGGTTTGCCCCCCGAGGGAGAGACCCAGTACTTC
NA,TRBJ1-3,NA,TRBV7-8,CASSLREASGNTIYF,TGTGCCAGCAGCTTAAGGGAGGCTTCTGGAAACACCATATATTTT
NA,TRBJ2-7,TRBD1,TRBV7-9,CASSLGGAGQGAYEQYF,TGTGCCAGCAGCTTAGGCGGGGCCGGACAGGGGGCTTACGAGCAGTACTTC
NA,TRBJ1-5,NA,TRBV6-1,CASSEGQMQPQHF,TGTGCCAGCAGTGAAGGGCAGATGCAGCCCCAGCATTTT
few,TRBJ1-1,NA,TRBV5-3,CARAGLLNTEAFF,TGTGCCAGGGCGGGACTCCTGAACACTGAAGCTTTCTTT
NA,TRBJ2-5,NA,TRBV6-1,CASKGVGKETQYF,TGTGCCAGCAAGGGGGTGGGTAAAGAGACCCAGTACTTC
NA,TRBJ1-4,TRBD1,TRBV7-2,CASSLAPGTGGMFF,TGTGCCAGCAGCTTAGCGCCCGGGACAGGGGGTATGTTTTTT
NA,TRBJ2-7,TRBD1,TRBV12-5,CASGLFLPGTGGYEQYF,TGTGCTAGTGGTTTGTTCCTCCCCGGGACAGGGGGCTACGAGCAGTACTTC
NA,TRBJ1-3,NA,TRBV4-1,CASSPTGSGNTIYF,TGCGCCAGCAGTCCGACAGGTTCTGGAAACACCATATATTTT
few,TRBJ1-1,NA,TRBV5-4,CASSRERETEAFF,TGTGCCAGCAGTAGGGAGAGGGAGACTGAAGCTTTCTTT
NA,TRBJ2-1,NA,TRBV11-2,CASSSVGSYYNEQFF,TGTGCCAGCAGCTCGGTCGGGAGCTACTACAATGAGCAGTTCTTC
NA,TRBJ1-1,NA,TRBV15,CATSRVEGNTEAFF,TGTGCCACCAGCAGAGTGGAGGGGAACACTGAAGCTTTCTTT
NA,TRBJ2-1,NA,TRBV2,CASYWRGNEQFF,TGTGCCAGCTACTGGCGGGGCAATGAGCAGTTCTTC
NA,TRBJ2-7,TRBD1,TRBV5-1,CASSLDPRDRGSYEQYF,TGCGCCAGCAGCTTGGATCCCCGGGACAGGGGCTCCTACGAGCAGTACTTC
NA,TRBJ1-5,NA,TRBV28,CASSLGGGSNQPQHF,TGTGCCAGCAGTTTAGGGGGGGGTAGCAATCAGCCCCAGCATTTT
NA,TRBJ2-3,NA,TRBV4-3,CASSQGAGFTDTQYF,TGCGCCAGCAGCCAGGGGGCAGGATTCACAGATACGCAGTATTTT
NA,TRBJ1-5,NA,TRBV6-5,CASSYHRDNQPQHF,TGTGCCAGCAGTTACCACAGGGATAATCAGCCCCAGCATTTT
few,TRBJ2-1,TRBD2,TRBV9,CASSPRLAGEAYNEQFF,TGTGCCAGCAGCCCAAGACTAGCGGGAGAGGCCTACAATGAGCAGTTCTTC
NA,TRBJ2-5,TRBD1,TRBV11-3,CASSGDRGQETQYF,TGTGCCAGCAGCGGGGACAGGGGCCAAGAGACCCAGTACTTC
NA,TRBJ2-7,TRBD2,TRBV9,CASSVASGGAYEQYF,TGTGCCAGCAGCGTAGCTAGCGGGGGGGCCTACGAGCAGTACTTC
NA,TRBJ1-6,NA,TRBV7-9,CASSDQDSSYNSPLHF,TGTGCCAGCAGCGACCAGGATAGCTCCTATAATTCACCCCTCCACTTT
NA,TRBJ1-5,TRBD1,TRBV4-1,CASSQDYGGQLRRPQHF,TGCGCCAGCAGCCAAGATTATGGGGGACAGCTAAGACGGCCCCAGCATTTT
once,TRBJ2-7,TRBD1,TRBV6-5,CASSFQGAGEQYF,TGTGCCAGCAGTTTCCAGGGGGCGGGAGAGCAGTACTTC
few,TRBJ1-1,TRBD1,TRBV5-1,CASSPRQGDTEAFF,TGCGCCAGCAGCCCTCGACAGGGTGACACTGAAGCTTTCTTT
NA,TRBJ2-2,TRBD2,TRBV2,CASFSSGINTGELFF,TGTGCCAGCTTTAGTAGCGGGATAAACACCGGGGAGCTGTTTTTT
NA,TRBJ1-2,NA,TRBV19,CASSILLNQVLYETYGYTF,TGTGCCAGTAGTATCCTTTTAAACCAGGTGCTTTACGAAACATATGGCTACACCTTC
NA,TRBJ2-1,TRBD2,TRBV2,CASSETQSSGNNEQFF,TGTGCCAGCAGTGAAACGCAGTCTAGCGGGAACAATGAGCAGTTCTTC
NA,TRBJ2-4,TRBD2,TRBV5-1,CASSPGTSGLRGSIQYF,TGCGCCAGCAGCCCCGGGACTAGCGGCCTTCGAGGTAGCATTCAGTACTTC
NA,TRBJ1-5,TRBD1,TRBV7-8,CASSSRGGQGLGQPQHF,TGTGCCAGCAGCTCGAGAGGGGGACAGGGTTTGGGTCAGCCCCAGCATTTT
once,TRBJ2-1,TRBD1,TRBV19,CASSRRLGQRYNEQFF,TGTGCCAGTAGCCGTAGGTTGGGACAGCGGTACAATGAGCAGTTCTTC
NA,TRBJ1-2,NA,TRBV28,CASSSAEGLFANYGYTF,TGTGCCAGCAGTTCCGCCGAGGGCCTGTTCGCTAACTATGGCTACACCTTC
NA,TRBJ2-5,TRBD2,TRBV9,CASSPGGGAETQYF,TGTGCCAGCAGCCCGGGGGGGGGCGCGGAGACCCAGTACTTC
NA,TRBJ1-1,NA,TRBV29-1,CSVEAGPRGTEAFF,TGCAGCGTTGAGGCAGGGCCCCGAGGTACTGAAGCTTTCTTT